This T cell receptor beta chain originates from a study of shared clonotypes between healthy human individuals (TCRdb year 2020). About the full investigation: A couple of women and a few men aged 18 to 49 years were included in the cohort. Per donor, three plates each were used for CD4 naive and CD4 memory, two for CD8 naive, and one for CD8 memory. To estimate repertoire size and how much clonotypes are shared between individuals, the study performed deep sequencing of blood TCR repertoires from about 5 healthy adults. Different laboratories and diverse techniques were used to prepare libraries and sequence TCR repertoires, to increase sequencing depth and limit assay-specific biases. Each donor's leukapheresis produced roughly between about 0.8 and 8.9 billion PBMCs. What the work shows at the level of the full study, not this receptor alone: The small number of donors limited the genetic and exposure-history diversity represented. Pairwise subsampling indicated that sequencing depth was expected to affect the degree of clonotype sharing among donors. Across several donors, about 5% of naive CD4, approximately 3.6% of naive CD8, 2.3% of memory CD4, and over 0.35% of memory CD8 clonotypes were shared. Naive subsets generally had larger estimated clonotype richness than memory subsets. Sampling was restricted to blood, and TCR repertoires in tissues likely differ from the TCR repertoires found in blood. Compared with non-shared clonotypes, clonotypes shared by all four sorted-subset donors had higher generation probabilities. Rarefaction of sorted-subset datasets indicated incomplete sequencing despite the large sequencing depth.

TCR CDR3 regions were amplified from genomic DNA by multiplex PCR using the deep immunoSEQ assay. Extracted genomic DNA from each cell subset was distributed evenly across all wells of several immunoSEQ 96-well plates, and each plate was treated as a replicate. Each replicate PCR for sorted subsets received about 180 ng genomic DNA, equal to about 30,000 T cell genomes. Purified libraries were quantified with a Qubit 3.0 fluorometer, sized on a Bioanalyzer 2100, and re-quantified with the KAPA Library Quantification kit. Each immunoSEQ 96-well plate was sequenced on its own single-read 150-cycle Illumina NextSeq 550 flow cell. The published analysis was carried out like this. Because the immunoSEQ output included only junctional sequences and no quality scores, the filtering could not be the same as the filtering used for full-length reads. To assign V/J genes and CDR3, sequences were annotated using PyIR, a Python wrapper for IgBLAST v1.9, with IMGT germline references. Reads were filtered out if the reads had weak V/J assignments (E-value above 1e-6), no CDR3, stop codons, out-of-frame junctions, or ambiguous translated residues. V3J clonotypes were defined as sequences sharing the same inferred V gene, J gene, and CDR3 amino acid sequence. Percentage overlap between repertoires was computed as shared unique clonotypes divided by the size of the smaller repertoire. Richness of each repertoire was evaluated using RTK rarefaction, the Chao1 estimator, and Recon v2.1 estimates of unobserved clonotypes. OLGA was used to compute generation probabilities for all TCRbeta clonotypes that the gDNA method yielded from a few donors. TCRdb limited this immuneACCESS table to in-frame rearrangements with V and J called. A share of clones is missing; checked studies link under half to unresolved V genes, and the rest is unexplained. V and J calls and clone size are as listed in that table; D and trimming were resolved from the DNA. The sample includes about 1.4 million clones, with about 96% observed a single time. About 1.2% of the sample rests with the top ten.

The donors were healthy, HIV-negative adults who had no recently reported acute infections or vaccinations. All donors were Caucasian adults living in Nashville, Tennessee, USA. CD4+ T cells were enriched through magnetic negative selection, after which naive cells were positively selected on CD45RA and the remaining negative fraction served as the memory subset. Blood was obtained by leukapheresis, after which PBMCs were separated by Ficoll-Histopaque density gradient centrifugation and cryopreserved in liquid nitrogen vapor phase. Analytical flow cytometry was used to check the purity and quantity of each magnetically sorted T cell population. Genomic DNA was isolated from every sorted fraction and measured by UV absorbance on a Nanodrop 2000c. For this clone: Its recognized antigen is unknown. Base quality data are lacking; no much larger clone is found one base away.

The CDR3 starts with the cysteine, ends with the phenylalanine, and has 15 residues. CDR3 DNA is the only sequence kept; it has 45 bases, read in frame from the first base. V is pruned by 4 bases and J by 4 bases, leaving 6 bases of the junction without a gene match. The germline V gene provides CDR1 MNHEY and CDR2 SVGAGI. Sequencing input: naive CD4+ T cells sorted from blood. The cell subset or site label, as the study defines it: CD45RA+ positively selected. The source is a man younger than 45 in good health. The V gene is TRBV6-5 and the J gene is TRBJ2-2, with 7 junctional bases fitting TRBD2. The CDR3 sequence is CASSLLARSTGELFF. DNA sequence: TGTGCCAGCAGTTTACTAGCGAGAAGCACCGGGGAGCTGTTTTTT.